This TCR beta chain was recovered during a study of CD8 T cells in Susac syndrome. With V trimmed by 6 bases and J by 8 bases, 18 bases remained unmatched. The germline V gene encodes CDR1 MNHNS and CDR2 SASEGT. The CDR3 runs to 16 residues. Random hexamers were used to reverse transcribe an amount of roughly 0.45 to 1 ug RNA. TCR beta CDR3 was amplified by immunoSEQ covering 54 Vbeta and 13 Jbeta. TCRdb ran MiXCR on the immunoSEQ multiplex PCR reads and lists one entry per CDR3 protein. This sample carries approximately 130,000 distinct CDR3 sequences, around 91% of them seen once, and the ten largest clones take 0.2% to 0.25%. This clonotype occurred once.

The chain joins TRBV6-1 to TRBJ1-2, with 7 positions matching TRBD1. The sequence was obtained from a human donor with multiple sclerosis. The sample comprised CD8+ T cells from PBMCs. This chain's CDR3 is CASSRPPLDRESGYTF. The CDR3 nucleotides are TGTGCCAGCAGCCGCCCACCCCTTGACAGGGAGAGCGGCTACACCTTC.